This T cell receptor (beta chain) was captured in a study of T cell changes during pregnancy in multiple sclerosis. Sequencing used immunoSEQ multiplex PCR; TCRdb keeps in-frame clones, though not all of them. The sample holds 100,000 or so clones; almost 95% are singletons and the top ten take over 0.8%. Specimen: peripheral blood, collected before pregnancy. This clonotype was obtained from a female donor with multiple sclerosis, enrolled in a pregnancy study.

The CDR3 spells CASSQDLPTGATNEKLFF. In nucleotides, the CDR3 is TGCGCCAGCAGCCAAGACTTGCCGACAGGTGCAACTAATGAAAAACTGTTTTTT. This chain connects TRBV4-1 to TRBJ1-4; tentative D call: TRBD1 (6 bases). CDR1 MGHRA and CDR2 YSYEKL come from the germline V gene. CDR3 size: 18 residues. The germline V and J ends were trimmed by 0 bases and 0 bases, with 14 bases remaining between them.